One sample yielded the 27 T cell receptor beta chains listed below, sequenced in a study of blood T cell repertoires in COVID-19 (dated by TCRdb to the early 2020s). Library creation used the immunoSEQ multiplex PCR assay. TCRdb's version of the immuneACCESS table is confined to in-frame rearrangements and falls short of the full clone set. An unresolved V gene accounts for under half of the shortfall where checked; the remainder is of unknown origin. This sample is represented by 240,000 or so clones; less than 90% of them were singletons. The ten most abundant clones make up around 5.9% of the sample. Sequences were obtained from peripheral blood. Receptor source: a man in his 60s with acute or convalescent COVID-19.

The chain links TRBV28 to TRBJ1-2, with D tentatively TRBD1 (6 bases). CDR3 length: 14 amino acids. V dropped 5 bases and J dropped 0 bases, with 10 bases sitting between them. Germline values: CDR1 MDHEN, CDR2 SYDVKM. The CDR3 coding sequence is TGTGCCAGCAGTCAGGGACAAGCTAACTATGGCTACACCTTC. Its translation: CASSQGQANYGYTF.

This rearrangement joins TRBV11-1 to TRBJ2-7; TRBD1 matches at 11 bases. CDR3 length: 15 residues. Germline V gene lookup returns CDR1 SGHAT and CDR2 FQDESV (reference sequence). Trimming cost V 5 bases and J 0 bases; bases outside gene matches: 3. As DNA, the CDR3 is TGTGCCAGCAGCCCTGGGACAGGGGGCTCCTACGAGCAGTACTTC. Translated: CASSPGTGGSYEQYF.

V is TRBV30 and J is TRBJ1-1, with D maybe TRBD1 (5 bases). With 2 bases removed from V and 0 bases from J, the gap between germline ends came to 16 bases. Per germline, CDR1 GTSNPN and CDR2 SVGIG (reference sequence). This CDR3 has 16 amino acids. The CDR3 DNA reads TGTGCCTGGAGTAAAGGAATGGACACGATGAACACTGAAGCTTTCTTT. Its translation is CAWSKGMDTMNTEAFF.

The chain carries TRBV15 and TRBJ2-5, with 10 bases aligning to TRBD2. This CDR3 is built from 18 residues. CDR1 is LNHNV and CDR2 is YYDKDF in the germline V gene (reference sequence). V was clipped by 0 bases and J by 1 base; unmatched bases: 8. CDR3 DNA sequence: TGTGCCACCAGCAGAGATGGGAGGGCTAGCGGGGGCCAAGAGACCCAGTACTTC. Encoded protein: CATSRDGRASGGQETQYF.

The chain joins TRBV4-1 to TRBJ2-3; D is possibly TRBD1 (5 bases). This CDR3 contains 18 residues. Germline V lookup: CDR1 MGHRA, CDR2 YSYEKL. The V end was cut by 0 bases, the J end by 3 bases, with 19 bases between. In DNA form, the CDR3 reads TGCGCCAGCAGCCAAGATAAAACCCCAGGGATAAGGACAGATACGCAGTATTTT. Protein: CASSQDKTPGIRTDTQYF.

The rearrangement links TRBV4-2 to TRBJ1-6; D is unresolved. This CDR3 spans 16 amino acids. Germline V CDR1 and CDR2: LGHNA, YNFKEQ. The V end was cut by 4 bases, the J end by 0 bases, with 10 bases between. The CDR3 is CASSPRGDSYNSPLHF. The CDR3 nucleotides are TGTGCCAGCAGCCCACGCGGGGACTCCTATAATTCACCCCTCCACTTT.

The chain combines TRBV28 with TRBJ1-6; 7 nucleotides match TRBD1. Germline trimming cut 5 bases from V and 0 bases from J; bases unmatched to any gene: 10. This CDR3 comprises 18 residues. CDR1 and CDR2 (germline): MDHEN, SYDVKM. Here the CDR3 reads CASSPKLQGSSYNSPLHF. DNA of the CDR3: TGTGCCAGCAGTCCCAAATTACAGGGGAGCTCCTATAATTCACCCCTCCACTTT.

The chain joins TRBV28 to TRBJ1-5; perhaps TRBD1 as D (6 bases). Trimming removed 2 bases from V and 7 bases from J, with 12 bases in between. This CDR3 has 14 residues. Per the germline V gene, CDR1 is MDHEN and CDR2 is SYDVKM. CDR3 in amino acids: CASSLRGGGQPQHF. CDR3 sequence (DNA): TGTGCCAGCAGTTTAAGAGGGGGGGGCCAGCCCCAGCATTTT.

V usage is TRBV30 and J usage is TRBJ2-7; 7 nucleotides line up with TRBD1. Germline CDR1 and CDR2: GTSNPN and SVGIG (reference sequence). The junction had 7 bases not matched to a gene; V was cut back by 2 bases and J by 0 bases. The CDR3 is 15 residues long. The chain's CDR3 is CAWSSGTDSSYEQYF. The DNA of the CDR3 is TGTGCCTGGAGTTCCGGGACAGATAGCTCCTACGAGCAGTACTTC.

This chain connects TRBV19 to TRBJ1-5, with D uncertain. The CDR3 sequence is 15 residues long. V lost 6 bases and J 6 bases, leaving 18 bases between the germline ends. Per germline, CDR1 LNHDA and CDR2 SQIVND (reference sequence). CDR3 DNA sequence: TGTGCCAGTAGGCGACGGACTCTCGAGGGTCAGCCCCAGCATTTT. Protein: CASRRRTLEGQPQHF.

The chain recombines TRBV3-1 (or the pseudogene TRBV3-2) with TRBJ2-1, with D perhaps matching TRBD1 (6 bases). The CDR3 sequence is 17 residues long. V lost 2 bases to trimming and J lost 3 bases, with 17 bases between them. Germline V gene lookup returns CDR1 LGHDT and CDR2 YNNKEL (reference sequence). The DNA of the CDR3 is TGTGCCAGCAGCCAAAGACCCCCCGGGACAATCTACAATGAGCAGTTCTTC. Its translation is CASSQRPPGTIYNEQFF.

This clone was seen once. This chain uses TRBV18 with TRBJ1-6; no definite D call. Germline values: CDR1 KGHSH, CDR2 LQKENI. V dropped 2 bases and J dropped 7 bases, with 12 bases sitting between them. The CDR3 consists of 15 residues. The chain's CDR3 is CASSPAIQTNSPLHF. The CDR3, as DNA: TGTGCCAGCTCACCAGCGATACAGACAAATTCACCCCTCCACTTT.

The J gene is TRBJ1-5, the V gene TRBV7-9; TRBD1 is a possible D gene (6 bases). Germline values: CDR1 SEHNR, CDR2 FQNEAQ (reference sequence). The CDR3 extends over 15 amino acids. V lost 8 bases and J 1 base, leaving 15 bases between the germline ends. CDR3 bases: TGTGCCAGCCCAAACAGGGAAAGGAGCAATCAGCCCCAGCATTTT. Residues: CASPNRERSNQPQHF. The full variable domain, in which reference TRBV7-9 and TRBJ1-5 provide the parts outside the CDR3, is DTGVSQNPRHKITKRGQNVTFRCDPISEHNRLYWYRQTLGQGPEFLTYFQNEAQLEKSRLLSDRFSAERPKGSFSTLEIQRTEQGDSAMYLCASPNRERSNQPQHFGDGTRLSIL.

V usage is TRBV28 and J usage is TRBJ1-4; TRBD1 aligns across 7 bases. The CDR3 length is 15 residues. V shed 5 bases, J shed 2 bases, and the junction held 5 bases outside the gene matches. Germline V gene lookup returns CDR1 MDHEN and CDR2 SYDVKM. CDR3 residues: CASSPRDSTNEKLFF. For the CDR3, the DNA is TGTGCCAGCAGTCCCCGGGACAGCACTAATGAAAAACTGTTTTTT.

V usage is TRBV11-3 and J usage is TRBJ2-1; perhaps TRBD1 as D (6 bases). Germline CDR1 SGHNT, CDR2 YENEEA. V gave up 5 bases and J gave up 0 bases, with 11 bases separating them. This CDR3 spans 15 amino acids. CDR3 DNA sequence: TGTGCCAGCAGCACCGGGACAAGCTCCTACAATGAGCAGTTCTTC. This codes for CASSTGTSSYNEQFF.

The chain joins TRBV19 to TRBJ1-5, with a tentative D call TRBD1 (5 bases). CDR3 length equals 17 residues. CDR1 is LNHDA, CDR2 SQIVND, per germline (reference sequence). V shed 5 bases and J shed 2 bases, with 19 bases lying between them. CDR3 region: CASSGGTLTGGNQPQHF. CDR3 nucleotides: TGTGCCAGTAGTGGGGGGACGCTCACTGGGGGCAATCAGCCCCAGCATTTT.

The J gene is TRBJ1-5, the V gene TRBV28, with a tentative D call TRBD1 (5 bases). In germline, CDR1 is MDHEN, CDR2 SYDVKM. V was cut by 5 bases and J by 0 bases, with 20 bases left in between. The CDR3 has 18 amino acids. In DNA form, the CDR3 reads TGTGCCAGCAGTCCTTTCTTTGACAGATTCAATAGCAATCAGCCCCAGCATTTT. Its protein product is CASSPFFDRFNSNQPQHF. Full variable domain (outside the CDR3, taken from reference TRBV28 and TRBJ1-5): DVKVTQSSRYLVKRTGEKVFLECVQDMDHENMFWYRQDPGLGLRLIYFSYDVKMKEKGDIPEGYSVSREKKERFSLILESASTNQTSMYLCASSPFFDRFNSNQPQHFGDGTRLSIL.

This clone was observed a single time. The chain is built from TRBV10-3 and TRBJ1-2; D might be TRBD1 (5 bases). From germline, CDR1 is ENHRY and CDR2 SYGVKD. The CDR3 has 14 amino acids. Trimming shortened V by 1 base and J by 2 bases, and 8 bases separated the two germline ends. The DNA of the CDR3 is TGTGCCATCAGTGAGTTGCGACAGAACTATGGCTACACCTTC. Translation gives CAISELRQNYGYTF.

J is TRBJ2-3 and V is TRBV5-6; D perhaps matches TRBD1 (5 bases). The CDR3 sequence is 16 residues long. V shed 2 bases and J shed 2 bases, with 15 bases lying between them. In germline, CDR1 is SGHDT, CDR2 YYEEEE. The CDR3 nucleotides read TGTGCCAGCAGCTTAGGACCCTCCAGGGCCACAGATACGCAGTATTTT. It specifies CASSLGPSRATDTQYF.

The chain joins TRBV11-3 to TRBJ1-3, with TRBD1 as a possible D gene (5 bases). Germline V gene lookup returns CDR1 SGHNT and CDR2 YENEEA. The CDR3 runs 18 residues. V lost 1 base and J 0 bases, leaving 16 bases between the germline ends. The CDR3 DNA reads as TGTGCCAGCAGCTTAGGCGGGGCGCTTTATCGCTCTGGAAACACCATATATTTT. The encoded protein is CASSLGGALYRSGNTIYF.

The chain couples TRBV6-5 to TRBJ1-2; 9 positions agree with TRBD1. Germline CDR1 reads MNHEY; CDR2 reads SVGAGI. There are 14 residues in the CDR3. Germline trimming cut 7 bases from V and 7 bases from J; bases unmatched to any gene: 10. The CDR3 region has the DNA TGTGCCAGCAATCCACAGGGGGCGGATTTTGGCTACACCTTC. This translates into CASNPQGADFGYTF.

The chain couples TRBV30 to TRBJ2-1, with TRBD1 matching 8 bases. The junction had 6 bases not matched to a gene; V was cut back by 2 bases and J by 9 bases. The CDR3 is 13 amino acids. Germline V CDR1 and CDR2: GTSNPN, SVGIG (reference sequence). The CDR3 nucleotides are TGTGCCTGGAGTTGGACAGGGAAAGGTGAGCAGTTCTTC. Protein sequence: CAWSWTGKGEQFF.

The rearrangement uses TRBV28 and TRBJ1-1; no definite D call. The CDR3 extends over 13 amino acids. The V and J ends lost 2 bases and 6 bases respectively, with 10 bases between them. Germline V lookup: CDR1 MDHEN, CDR2 SYDVKM. The CDR3 DNA sequence: TGTGCCAGCAGTTTAGCCGGGAGCCCTGAAGCTTTCTTT. This gives the protein CASSLAGSPEAFF.

The chain combines TRBV5-1 with TRBJ1-4, with 7 bases that match TRBD1. V dropped 4 bases and J dropped 7; count of bases not matched to a gene: 10. Germline V gene sequence: CDR1 SGHRS, CDR2 YFSETQ. This CDR3 contains 15 residues. The CDR3 here is CASSPQTGRSEKLFF. The CDR3 DNA is TGCGCCAGCAGCCCCCAGACAGGGCGAAGTGAAAAACTGTTTTTT.

This clone occurred once. V and J are TRBV9 and TRBJ1-4; possibly TRBD1 for D (5 bases). Germline values: CDR1 SGDLS, CDR2 YYNGEE. Trimming removed 2 bases at V and 7 bases at J, with 18 bases between. CDR3 length equals 16 residues. The CDR3, as DNA: TGTGCCAGCAGCGTGGGATCGGCGGTCGGGGGTGAAAAACTGTTTTTT. Translating it yields CASSVGSAVGGEKLFF. Supplemented by reference TRBV9 and TRBJ1-4, the full variable domain reads DSGVTQTPKHLITATGQRVTLRCSPRSGDLSVYWYQQSLDQGLQFLIQYYNGEERAKGNILERFSAQQFPDLHSELNLSSLELGDSALYFCASSVGSAVGGEKLFFGSGTQLSVL.

The CDR3 DNA follows: TGTGCCACCAGTGATTCTGGCGGAGAAAACACTGAAGCTTTCTTT. It translates to CATSDSGGENTEAFF. The chain combines TRBV24-1 with TRBJ1-1, with unresolved D. V was shortened by 2 bases and J by 2 bases, with 11 bases between the two germline ends. Germline loops: CDR1 KGHDR, CDR2 SFDVKD. The CDR3 contains 15 residues.

V and J are TRBV9 and TRBJ2-7; TRBD2 agrees at 11 bases. This CDR3 is built from 16 residues. In germline, CDR1 is SGDLS, CDR2 YYNGEE. The V and J ends lost 3 bases and 6 bases, in that order; junction bases with no gene match: 11. The CDR3 sequence is CASSAFLAGGPLEQYF. DNA of the CDR3: TGTGCCAGCAGCGCCTTCCTAGCGGGAGGCCCTCTCGAGCAGTACTTC.